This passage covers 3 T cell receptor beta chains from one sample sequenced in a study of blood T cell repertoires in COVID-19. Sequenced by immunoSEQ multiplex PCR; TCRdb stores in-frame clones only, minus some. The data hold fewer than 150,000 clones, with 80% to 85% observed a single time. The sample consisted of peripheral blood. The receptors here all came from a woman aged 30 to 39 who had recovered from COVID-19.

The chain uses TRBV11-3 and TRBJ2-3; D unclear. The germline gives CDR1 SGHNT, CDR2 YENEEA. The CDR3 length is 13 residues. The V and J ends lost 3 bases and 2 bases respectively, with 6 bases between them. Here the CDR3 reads CASSLYNTDTQYF. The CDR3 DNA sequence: TGTGCCAGCAGCTTGTATAACACAGATACGCAGTATTTT.

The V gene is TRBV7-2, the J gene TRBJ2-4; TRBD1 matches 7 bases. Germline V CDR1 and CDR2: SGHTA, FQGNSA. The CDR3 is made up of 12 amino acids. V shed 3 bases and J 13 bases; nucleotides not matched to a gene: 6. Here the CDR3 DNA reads TGTGCCAGCAGCTTCCCGGGACAGACACAGTACTTC. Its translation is CASSFPGQTQYF. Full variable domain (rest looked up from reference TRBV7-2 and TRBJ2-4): GAGVSQSPSNKVTEKGKDVELRCDPISGHTALYWYRQSLGQGLEFLIYFQGNSAPDKSGLPSDRFSAERTGGSVSTLTIQRTQQEDSAVYLCASSFPGQTQYFGAGTRLSVL.

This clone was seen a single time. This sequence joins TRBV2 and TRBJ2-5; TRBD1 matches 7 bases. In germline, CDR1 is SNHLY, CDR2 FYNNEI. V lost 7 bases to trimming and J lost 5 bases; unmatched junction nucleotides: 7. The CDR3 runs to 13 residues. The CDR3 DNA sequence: TGTGCCAGCAAGGGGAACAGGGGCGAGACCCAGTACTTC. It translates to CASKGNRGETQYF.